The rows below give T cell receptor beta chains drawn from one sample of a study of blood T cell repertoires in COVID-19. TCRdb keeps only in-frame clones here, not all; method: immunoSEQ multiplex PCR. Of over 600,000 clones listed, 80% to 90% are singletons. Sequencing was done on a sample of peripheral blood. These receptors came from a woman in her late teens or twenties with acute or convalescent COVID-19. Each CDR3 is given without its conserved first and last residue.

V gene	J gene	CDR3 protein
TRBV25-1	TRBJ1-2	ASSESLTGAYGYT
TRBV9	TRBJ1-2	ASSDYGRVDGYT
TRBV3-1/TRBV3-2	TRBJ1-3	ASSQEAGRNTIY
TRBV5-1	TRBJ2-6	ASSPLVGANVLT
TRBV30	TRBJ2-7	ASDREVGGEQY
TRBV7-2	TRBJ2-7	ASSLDASVFREQY
TRBV29-1	TRBJ1-5	SVEYRSGQPQH
TRBV19	TRBJ1-5	ASSIWGKTLTGGQPQH
TRBV27	TRBJ1-1	VSGNTEAF
TRBV24-1	TRBJ2-1	ATSRDRQANEQF
TRBV6-5	TRBJ1-4	ASRTGSNEKLF
TRBV6-5	TRBJ2-1	ASGPGRSWEQF
TRBV5-1	TRBJ2-7	ASSLGTGFRYEQY
TRBV6-5	TRBJ2-2	AILRDPPFFGELF
TRBV24-1	TRBJ2-7	ATSDPGVAGAYEQY
TRBV7-9	TRBJ1-1	ASSLSWEEAF
TRBV9	TRBJ2-3	ASSPQGAPTDTQY
TRBV5-5	TRBJ2-7	ASSWGTITGEQY
TRBV24-1	TRBJ2-1	ATSEVGQAGWDEQF
TRBV2	TRBJ2-3	ATLWLAGGLDTQY
TRBV30	TRBJ1-1	AWAPGQLNTEAF
TRBV5-1	TRBJ2-3	ASSLKAGSDTQY
TRBV19	TRBJ2-2	ASSILQGSTGELF
TRBV5-5	TRBJ1-1	ASSRDRGRGDTEAF
TRBV10-3	TRBJ1-2	AISDRETGVVRIYT
TRBV12-5	TRBJ1-1	ATQGGHTEAF
TRBV30	TRBJ1-2	AWLPDPRAIGGGYT
TRBV7-9	TRBJ2-7	ASSLKDRSVDEQY
TRBV4-3	TRBJ1-1	ASSRSTGDDTEAF
TRBV7-2	TRBJ2-7	ASSSRRDRTYEQY
TRBV7-2	TRBJ1-5	ASSSPGNQPQH
TRBV11-3	TRBJ1-1	ASSLTVNTEAF
TRBV6-5	TRBJ1-5	ASRQGSLNQPQH
TRBV4-3	TRBJ2-2	ASSQVGQGSGELF
TRBV6-2/TRBV6-3	TRBJ2-1	ASSAQGNEQF
TRBV5-1	TRBJ2-1	ASSFQGSDYNEQF
TRBV7-2	TRBJ1-1	ASIPQGTNTEAF
TRBV24-1	TRBJ1-2	ATSDDAGQGLGYT
TRBV4-1	TRBJ1-2	ASSQDLIVPYGYT
TRBV11-2	TRBJ2-2	ASSSAWDRGRIPTGELF
TRBV21-1	TRBJ1-4	ASSTEGGEKLF
TRBV2	TRBJ1-1	ASSQFRNTEAF
TRBV7-2	TRBJ2-1	ASTLGGGLDNEQF
TRBV6-5	TRBJ1-2	ASTPAAEPYGYT
TRBV7-9	TRBJ2-5	ASSLGHSGGKETQY
TRBV15	TRBJ1-2	ATSRQGTAANYGYT
TRBV9	TRBJ2-7	ASSVGQGLAYEQY
TRBV5-5	TRBJ2-6	ASSLVGVGANVLT
TRBV2	TRBJ1-5	ASSEGGGQGLRQPQH
TRBV12-5	TRBJ2-1	ASGTRGLDEQF
TRBV7-2	TRBJ2-3	ASSRRGSGQGLNTQY
TRBV30	TRBJ1-2	AWSVHSTGLFGYT
TRBV5-1	TRBJ1-2	ASSSNTMTGVGGYT
TRBV18	TRBJ1-2	ASSPFSNYGYT
TRBV6-1	TRBJ1-2	ASSEGEGYYGYT
TRBV19	TRBJ1-2	ASSIGQGSAYGYT